Sequencing of this T cell receptor beta chain was carried out in a study of shared clonotypes between healthy human individuals. Here immunoSEQ multiplex PCR was the method, and the copy in TCRdb shows in-frame clones only, minus some. This sample has about 600,000 clones, with roughly 98% found just once. Terminally differentiated effector memory CD45RA+ cells were excluded from the naive CD8 cells, which were CD45RO-negative and positively selected for CCR7. Per germline, CDR1 MNHNS and CDR2 SASEGT. The CDR3 covers 16 residues. The V and J ends lost 2 bases and 2 bases respectively, with 15 bases between them.

Input material: naive CD8+ T cells sorted from blood. This clonotype was sampled from a man in his thirties or forties in good health. This rearrangement joins TRBV6-1 to TRBJ2-5; D ambiguous. The CDR3 protein is CASSEFESSTQETQYF. CDR3 DNA: TGTGCCAGCAGTGAATTTGAGTCCTCAACTCAAGAGACCCAGTACTTC.